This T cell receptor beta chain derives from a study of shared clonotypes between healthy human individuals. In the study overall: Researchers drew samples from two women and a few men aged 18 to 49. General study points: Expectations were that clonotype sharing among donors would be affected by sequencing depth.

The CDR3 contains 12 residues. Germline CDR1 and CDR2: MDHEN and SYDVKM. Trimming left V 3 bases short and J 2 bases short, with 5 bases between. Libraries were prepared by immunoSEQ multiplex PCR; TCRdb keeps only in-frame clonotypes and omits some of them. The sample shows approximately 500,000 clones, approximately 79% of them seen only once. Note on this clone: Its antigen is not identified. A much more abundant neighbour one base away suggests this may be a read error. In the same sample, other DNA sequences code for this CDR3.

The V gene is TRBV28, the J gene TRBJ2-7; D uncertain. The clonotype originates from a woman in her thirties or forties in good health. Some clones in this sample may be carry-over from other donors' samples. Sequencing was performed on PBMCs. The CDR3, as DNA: TGTGCCAGCAGTTTCCCCACCTACGAGCAGTACTTC. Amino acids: CASSFPTYEQYF. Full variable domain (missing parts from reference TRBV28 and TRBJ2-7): DVKVTQSSRYLVKRTGEKVFLECVQDMDHENMFWYRQDPGLGLRLIYFSYDVKMKEKGDIPEGYSVSREKKERFSLILESASTNQTSMYLCASSFPTYEQYFGPGTRLTVT.